The 12 T cell receptor beta chains given below trace back to one sample, sequenced in a study of vaccination effects on CD4 cells after COVID-19. The antigens for these receptors are not known. TCRdb's copy holds only in-frame clones and misses some; the assay was immunoSEQ multiplex PCR. The repertoire has tens of thousands of clones, approximately 70% of them found once; the top ten carry less than 40%. Pools of viral peptides were used by the ViraFEST assay to expand antigen-specific CD4+ T cells ahead of sequencing. Isolating CD4+ T cells followed ten to eleven days of culture. It was between March and December 2020 that the person had a SARS-CoV-2 infection confirmed by PCR. The sample consisted of CD4+ T cells from PBMCs cultured with a peptide pool, taken before COVID-19 vaccination. These receptors all come from a human donor who had a prior SARS-CoV-2 infection.

This clone was observed a handful of times. This chain links TRBV2 with TRBJ1-6; no clear D. In germline, CDR1 is SNHLY, CDR2 FYNNEI. V was pared by 2 bases and J by 0 bases, with 8 bases between. This CDR3 contains 16 residues. The CDR3 region is CASSETVSSYNSPLHF. The DNA for the CDR3 is TGTGCCAGCAGTGAAACAGTTAGCTCCTATAATTCACCCCTCCACTTT.

The CDR3: CASSEEDAGRYEQYF. The CDR3 bases are TGTGCCAGCAGTGAGGAAGATGCGGGACGCTACGAGCAGTACTTC. The chain has TRBV7-9 and TRBJ2-7, with D possibly matching TRBD2 (6 bases). CDR3 length: 15 amino acids. V dropped 6 bases and J dropped 3 bases, with 18 bases sitting between them. Germline loops: CDR1 SEHNR, CDR2 FQNEAQ (reference sequence). Full variable domain (remainder filled in from reference TRBV7-9 and TRBJ2-7): DTGVSQNPRHKITKRGQNVTFRCDPISEHNRLYWYRQTLGQGPEFLTYFQNEAQLEKSRLLSDRFSAERPKGSFSTLEIQRTEQGDSAMYLCASSEEDAGRYEQYFGPGTRLTVT.

The chain employs TRBV27 and TRBJ2-6; no clear D. The V gene lost 5 bases and the J gene lost 4 bases, with 6 bases spanning the gap. CDR1 is MNHEY, CDR2 SMNVEV, per germline (reference sequence). CDR3 size: 13 residues. The DNA of the CDR3 is TGTGCCAGCAGTCCCCAGGGGGCCAACGTCCTGACTTTC. This codes for CASSPQGANVLTF.

This rearrangement joins TRBV4-2 to TRBJ1-2; 7 nucleotides align to TRBD1. After removal of 3 bases from V and 3 bases from J, the junction contained 7 bases not matched to a gene. The CDR3 is 15 residues long. Germline assignment: CDR1 LGHNA and CDR2 YNFKEQ. The CDR3 loop is CASSQETGPYYGYTF. The DNA for the CDR3 is TGTGCCAGCAGCCAGGAGACAGGGCCGTACTATGGCTACACCTTC.

This clone has just a few counts. The chain uses TRBV5-1 and TRBJ2-7; 10 nucleotides agree with TRBD2. This CDR3 comprises 17 residues. The ends lost 0 bases at V and 1 base at J; junction bases unmatched: 7. Germline loops: CDR1 SGHRS, CDR2 YFSETQ. CDR3 sequence reads: CASSLAASGGLSYEQYF. DNA of the CDR3: TGCGCCAGCAGCTTGGCCGCTAGCGGGGGCCTTTCCTACGAGCAGTACTTC.

V is TRBV2 and J is TRBJ1-2, with D possibly TRBD1 on 5 matching bases. V dropped 2 bases and J dropped 2 bases, with 15 bases sitting between them. CDR3 size: 16 residues. Germline values: CDR1 SNHLY, CDR2 FYNNEI. For the CDR3, the DNA is TGTGCCAGCAGTGAACCGGGGCGGGGCCCCAACTATGGCTACACCTTC. This codes for CASSEPGRGPNYGYTF.

The rearrangement uses TRBV7-6 and TRBJ2-7, with 8 nucleotides matching TRBD2. CDR3 length: 18 amino acids. Per the germline V gene, CDR1 is SGHVS and CDR2 is FNYEAQ. The ends lost 5 bases at V and 2 bases at J; junction bases unmatched: 17. CDR3 region: CASSTRTGTSSRAYEQYF. CDR3 in DNA: TGTGCCAGCAGCACCCGGACCGGGACTAGTTCAAGGGCCTACGAGCAGTACTTC.

CDR3 region: CASSLRAGNYEQYF. CDR3 in DNA: TGCGCCAGCAGCCTACGGGCAGGGAACTACGAGCAGTACTTC. The chain couples TRBV4-1 to TRBJ2-7; possible D gene TRBD1, 5 bases. V gave up 4 bases and J gave up 3 bases, with 13 bases separating them. Germline lookup yields CDR1 MGHRA and CDR2 YSYEKL. CDR3 length: 14 amino acids.

The chain carries TRBV10-3 and TRBJ2-3; D not resolved. The V gene's germline CDR1 is ENHRY and CDR2 SYGVKD. Trimming took off 4 bases at V and 5 bases at J, with 7 bases between the two ends. The CDR3 loop spans 12 amino acids. The chain's CDR3 is CAISVSQDTQYF. The CDR3 DNA reads TGTGCCATCAGTGTATCGCAAGATACGCAGTATTTT.

The gene calls are TRBV3-1 (or the pseudogene TRBV3-2) and TRBJ2-6, with 8 nucleotides matching TRBD2. This CDR3 is 19 amino acids long. From germline, CDR1 is LGHDT and CDR2 YNNKEL (reference sequence). V lost 0 bases, J lost 1 base, and 8 bases stayed unmatched. The CDR3 region is CASSQDGSGGGSGANVLTF. In DNA form, the CDR3 reads TGTGCCAGCAGCCAAGATGGTTCGGGAGGGGGGTCTGGGGCCAACGTCCTGACTTTC.

The V call is TRBV10-3, the J call TRBJ1-6; D gene uncertain. Between the trimmed V and J ends, which lost 0 bases and 0 bases, there was a span of 12 bases. CDR1 and CDR2 (germline): ENHRY, SYGVKD. The CDR3 totals 18 residues. The CDR3 bases are TGTGCCATCAGTGAGTCTAACGGATTAAGCTCCTATAATTCACCCCTCCACTTT. It translates to CAISESNGLSSYNSPLHF.

The V gene is TRBV11-2, the J gene TRBJ2-7, with 7 bases that match TRBD2. Per germline, CDR1 SGHAT and CDR2 FQNNGV. The CDR3 sequence is 15 residues long. J gave up 4 bases and V 5 bases, and 11 bases lay outside the gene matches. CDR3: CASSPFRGRGYEQYF. CDR3 DNA: TGTGCCAGCAGCCCATTCCGGGGGAGGGGATACGAGCAGTACTTC.